This T cell receptor (beta chain) was recovered during a study of T-cell reconstitution after alpha-beta-depleted transplantation in children. Preparation of the TCRbeta library involved a method that used unique molecular identifiers. TCRdb reanalysed the PCR reads using MiXCR and keeps one entry per CDR3 protein. The profile shows 500,000 or so distinct CDR3 sequences, roughly 11% of them singletons. Broader study findings: Newly made T cells mostly supplied T-cell counts and diversity one year after transplant. Reports say that about two months after transplant, the alpha-beta T cells came out of several hundred graft clones that had expanded. Recipient T cells and thymic progenitors that survived were the source of the high TCRbeta diversity seen at day 60 in some patients.

Per the germline V gene, CDR1 is DFQATT and CDR2 is SNEGSKA (reference sequence). V was pared by 1 base and J by 5 bases, with 14 bases between. CDR3 length: 14 amino acids. In its sample, this clonotype was seen a few times. Its antigen is not identified. The chain joins TRBV20-1 to TRBJ2-5; D unclear. The starting material was PBMCs, mostly from graft donor cells, obtained 180 days after TCRalphabeta/CD19-depleted stem cell transplant. The sequence came from a female patient aged 2-9 years who had a stem cell transplant for aplastic anemia, so the T cells may come from the graft donor. CDR3 DNA: TGCAGTGCTAGAGGGTTCGGGCACTGGGAGACCCAGTACTTC. Its translation is CSARGFGHWETQYF.